Listed below are T cell receptor beta chains from one sample, sequenced in a study of regulatory T cells in long-lasting Graves disease. TCRdb called the multiplex PCR reads again in MiXCR, with one record for every CDR3 protein. The table includes around 240,000 distinct CDR3 sequences, under 20% detected once. These data were also filed under a second study, of T cells in Graves' hyperthyroidism and ophthalmopathy.

Sample: peripheral blood mononuclear cells (PBMCs), taken at new diagnosis, from a patient treated with antithyroid drugs. The source of these receptors is a woman between 25 and 40 years old with Graves disease. Each CDR3 is given with its conserved first and last residue. A D gene is named only where the DNA matches it firmly. Clone sizes are shown as once, few, many or a size class.

j_call | clone_size | d_call | v_call | cdr3_aa | cdr3_nt
TRBJ1-1 | many | - | TRBV7-9 | CASSLEIRGEAFF | TGTGCCAGCAGCTTAGAGATCCGGGGAGAAGCTTTCTTT
TRBJ2-6 | many | - | TRBV7-9 | CASSLGSEAPGANVLTF | TGTGCCAGCAGCTTAGGGAGTGAGGCCCCTGGGGCCAACGTCCTGACTTTC
TRBJ1-6 | many | TRBD1 | TRBV3-1 | CASRQGVVSSPLHF | TGTGCCAGCCGGCAGGGGGTAGTGAGTTCACCCCTCCACTTT
TRBJ1-2 | once | - | TRBV5-8 | CVSAPGHTYGYTF | TGTGTCAGCGCCCCGGGACATACCTATGGCTACACCTTC
TRBJ1-1 | many | - | TRBV18 | CASSPGPSTEAFF | TGTGCCAGCTCACCCGGTCCGTCCACTGAAGCTTTCTTT
TRBJ2-7 | many | - | TRBV14 | CASSQAQGHEQYF | TGTGCCAGCAGCCAAGCTCAGGGACACGAGCAGTACTTC
TRBJ2-7 | many | - | TRBV19 | CASSIVSGGQSYEQYF | TGTGCCAGTAGTATAGTCTCAGGTGGACAGTCCTACGAGCAGTACTTC
TRBJ2-6 | few | - | TRBV18 | CASSPQGPGANVLTF | TGTGCCAGCTCACCTCAAGGCCCCGGGGCCAACGTCCTGACTTTC
TRBJ2-3 | many | TRBD2 | TRBV4-2 | CASSQDILAETTDTQYF | TGTGCCAGCAGCCAAGATATACTAGCGGAAACCACAGATACGCAGTATTTT
TRBJ2-2 | many | - | TRBV12-3/TRBV12-4 | CASSSGSHTGELFF | TGTGCCAGCAGTAGCGGGTCCCACACCGGGGAGCTGTTTTTT
TRBJ2-3 | many | - | TRBV24-1 | CATSDPAGAGDTQYF | TGTGCCACCAGTGACCCCGCGGGGGCGGGAGATACGCAGTATTTT
TRBJ1-5 | few | TRBD1 | TRBV9 | CASSVGTGNQPQHF | TGTGCCAGCAGCGTAGGGACAGGGAATCAGCCCCAGCATTTT
TRBJ1-4 | many | TRBD1 | TRBV12-3/TRBV12-4 | CASSSSRDSDYLFF | TGTGCCAGCAGTTCGTCCCGGGACAGTGATTATCTGTTTTTT
TRBJ2-7 | many | - | TRBV4-1 | CASSTGTLNGEQYF | TGCGCCAGCAGTACCGGGACCCTGAATGGCGAGCAGTACTTC
TRBJ1-2 | many | - | TRBV6-5 | CASSYGSGVNRNYGYTF | TGTGCCAGCAGTTACGGATCAGGCGTGAACAGAAACTATGGCTACACCTTC
TRBJ2-7 | many | TRBD1 | TRBV3-1 | CASSYGDSSDEQYF | TGTGCCAGCAGTTACGGGGACAGCAGTGACGAGCAGTACTTC
TRBJ1-2 | many | TRBD1 | TRBV9 | CASSADRADYGYTF | TGTGCCAGCAGCGCGGACAGGGCGGACTATGGCTACACCTTC